The rows below give T cell receptor beta chains drawn from one sample of a study of T cell changes during pregnancy in multiple sclerosis. Produced via immunoSEQ multiplex PCR; TCRdb's table is partial and in-frame only. The data contain under 35,000 clones, roughly 90% of them seen just once; the ten biggest clones take up more than 6%. Sequencing used CD8+ T cells from peripheral blood mononuclear cells, obtained before pregnancy. These receptors were taken from a female donor with multiple sclerosis, enrolled in a pregnancy study. CDR3s include the opening cysteine and the closing phenylalanine or tryptophan. D genes are given only for firm matches. Clone size is given for some rows only: seen once, a few or many times, or a class if the clone is expanded.

v_gene	j_gene	abundance	d_gene	CDR3nt	CDR3aa
TRBV5-1	TRBJ2-7	.	TRBD1	TGCGCCAGCACCCCCAGAGTTGAGGGGGCAAACTACGAGCAGTACTTC	CASTPRVEGANYEQYF
TRBV4-1	TRBJ2-7	.	TRBD2	TGCGCCAGCAGCTCCTCCTGGACTAGCGGGGCCTACGAGCAGTACTTC	CASSSSWTSGAYEQYF
TRBV19	TRBJ1-5	.	.	TGTGCCAGTAGTATAGGGGGGACACCCTATCAGCCCCAGCATTTT	CASSIGGTPYQPQHF
TRBV7-9	TRBJ2-7	.	TRBD1	TGTGCCAGCAGCGCAGTAAGACAGGGGTACTACGAGCAGTACTTC	CASSAVRQGYYEQYF
TRBV29-1	TRBJ2-7	.	.	TGCAGCGTCCTCCGCGGGACCTCCTACGAGCAGTACTTC	CSVLRGTSYEQYF
TRBV7-9	TRBJ1-1	.	TRBD1	TGTGCCAGCAGCTCATCCGGGACAGGGTACACTGAAGCTTTCTTT	CASSSSGTGYTEAFF
TRBV27	TRBJ1-4	.	.	TGTGCCAGCAGTTTATCGCTAGCAACTAATGAAAAACTGTTTTTT	CASSLSLATNEKLFF
TRBV4-1	TRBJ2-7	.	TRBD1	TGCGCCAGCAGCCAAGGGACAGGGGCGCTGGGGGAGCAGTACTTC	CASSQGTGALGEQYF
TRBV4-3	TRBJ2-1	.	.	TGCGCCAGCAGCCAAGACAGCTCCTACAATGAGCAGTTCTTC	CASSQDSSYNEQFF
TRBV21-1	TRBJ2-7	.	.	TGTGCCAGCAGCAAACCCCTTTTATACGAGCAGTACTTC	CASSKPLLYEQYF
TRBV10-3	TRBJ1-2	.	.	TGTGCCATCAGTGACGTTCCGGATGGCTACACCTTC	CAISDVPDGYTF
TRBV7-2	TRBJ1-6	few	.	TGTGCCAGCAGCTTGAACGACGGAACAGTACACTTT	CASSLNDGTVHF
TRBV4-3	TRBJ2-7	.	TRBD2	TGCGCCAGCAGCCAAGATTCGGGGGGGCCCACCTACGAGCAGTACTTC	CASSQDSGGPTYEQYF